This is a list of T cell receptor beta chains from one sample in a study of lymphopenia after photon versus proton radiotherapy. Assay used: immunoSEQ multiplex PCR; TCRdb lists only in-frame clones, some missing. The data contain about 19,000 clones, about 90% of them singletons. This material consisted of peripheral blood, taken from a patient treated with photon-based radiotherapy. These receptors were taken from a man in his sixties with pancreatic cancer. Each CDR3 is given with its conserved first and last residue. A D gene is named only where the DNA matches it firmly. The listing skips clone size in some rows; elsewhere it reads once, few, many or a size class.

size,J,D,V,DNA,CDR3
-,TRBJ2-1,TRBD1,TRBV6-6,TGTGCCAGCAGCTGGACAGGGGGGTATGAGCAGTTCTTC,CASSWTGGYEQFF
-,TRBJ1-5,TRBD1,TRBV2,TGTGCCAGCACTCGACAGGGTGAGAATCAGCCCCAGCATTTT,CASTRQGENQPQHF
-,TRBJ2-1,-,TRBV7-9,TGTGCCAGCGAGCTCGGAGAGCAGTTCTTC,CASELGEQFF
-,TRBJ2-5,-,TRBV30,TGTGCCTGGAGTGGGACCTTTTGGGAGACCCAGTACTTC,CAWSGTFWETQYF
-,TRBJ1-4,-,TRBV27,TGTGCCAGCAGTTTAGGACGGACTAATGAAAAACTGTTTTTT,CASSLGRTNEKLFF
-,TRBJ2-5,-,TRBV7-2,TGTGCCAGCAGGACCCAGGGGATACCAGGAGAGACCCAGTACTTC,CASRTQGIPGETQYF
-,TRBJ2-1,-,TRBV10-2,TGCGCCAGCACGCAGCAGGGATCGAGCTCCTACAATGAGCAGTTCTTC,CASTQQGSSSYNEQFF
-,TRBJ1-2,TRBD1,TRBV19,TGTGCCCTCAGGGGACAGGGCAACTATGGCTACACCTTC,CALRGQGNYGYTF
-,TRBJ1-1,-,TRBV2,TGTGCCAGCAATTTATTCGGGCCGATTGAAGCTTTCTTT,CASNLFGPIEAFF
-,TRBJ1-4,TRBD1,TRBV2,TGTGCCAGCAGGGTGATGGGGACAGGGGCTAATGAAAAACTGTTTTTT,CASRVMGTGANEKLFF
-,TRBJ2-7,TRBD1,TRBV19,TGTGCCAGTAGTTCGTGGACAGGATCCTACGAGCAGTACTTC,CASSSWTGSYEQYF
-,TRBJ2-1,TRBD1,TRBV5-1,TGCGCCAGCAGCGAAGGGACAGGCTCCTACAATGAGCAGTTCTTC,CASSEGTGSYNEQFF
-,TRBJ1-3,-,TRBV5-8,TGTGCCAGCAGTACCCGGGCCGGGGGAAACACCATATATTTT,CASSTRAGGNTIYF
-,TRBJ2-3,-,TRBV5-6,TGTGCCAGCAGCGCCCGGACCGAGTGGGGCACAGATACGCAGTATTTT,CASSARTEWGTDTQYF
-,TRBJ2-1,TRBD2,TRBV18,TGTGCCAGCTCACCACCGGGACTGCGGGGGAGTGAGCAGTTCTTC,CASSPPGLRGSEQFF
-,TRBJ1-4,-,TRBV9,TGTGCCAGCAGCCCAGGCGGGGTAACGGAGGAAAAACTGTTTTTT,CASSPGGVTEEKLFF
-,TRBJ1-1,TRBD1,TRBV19,TGTGCCAGTAGAAGACAGGGGCACACTGAAGCTTTCTTT,CASRRQGHTEAFF
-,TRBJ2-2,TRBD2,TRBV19,TGTGCCAGTGGGACTAGCGGGGGGACGAACACCGGGGAGCTGTTTTTT,CASGTSGGTNTGELFF
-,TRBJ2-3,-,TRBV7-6,TGTGCCAGCAGCTTAGAAGTTCGGGGAGATACGCAGTATTTT,CASSLEVRGDTQYF
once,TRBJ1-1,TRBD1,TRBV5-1,TGCGCCAGCAGCTCCGGGACAGGGGCGGGCACTGAAGCTTTCTTT,CASSSGTGAGTEAFF
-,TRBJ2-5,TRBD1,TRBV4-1,TGCGCCAGCAGCCAAGTAACAGGGACAGGCCAAGAGACCCAGTACTTC,CASSQVTGTGQETQYF
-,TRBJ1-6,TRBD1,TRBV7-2,TGTGCCAGCAGCCCAGGACAGGGGTCACCCCTCCACTTT,CASSPGQGSPLHF
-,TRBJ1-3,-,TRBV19,TGTGCCAGTAGTGGTGCGTTCTCTGGAAACACCATATATTTT,CASSGAFSGNTIYF
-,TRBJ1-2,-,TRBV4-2,TGTGCCAGCAGCCAGGGAACTTTCTCTAACTATGGCTACACCTTC,CASSQGTFSNYGYTF
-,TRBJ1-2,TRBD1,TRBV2,TGTGCCAGCAGGCTCGACAGGGGGCCCTTTAATGGCTACACCTTC,CASRLDRGPFNGYTF
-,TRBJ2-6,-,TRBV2,TGTGCCAGCTTACCCGCCTCTGGGGCCAACGTCCTGACTTTC,CASLPASGANVLTF
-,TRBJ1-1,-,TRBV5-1,TGCGCCAGCAGCTTGAACAGGAACACTGAAGCTTTCTTT,CASSLNRNTEAFF
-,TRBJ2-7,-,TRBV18,TGTGCCAGCTCCCCGGGCGGGGGCGGGTACGAGCAGTACTTC,CASSPGGGGYEQYF
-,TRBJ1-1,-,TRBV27,TGTGCCAGCACCGACGGGACGGTGAACACTGAAGCTTTCTTT,CASTDGTVNTEAFF
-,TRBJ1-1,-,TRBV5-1,TGCGCCACCTCCCTCCTAGCAGGGGAGACTGAAGCTTTCTTT,CATSLLAGETEAFF
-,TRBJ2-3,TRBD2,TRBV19,TGTGCCAGTAGTCCCCTAGCGGGGGGGTCCACAGATACGCAGTATTTT,CASSPLAGGSTDTQYF
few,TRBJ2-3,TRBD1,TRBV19,TGTGCCAGTAGTATAGATCCGGGACAGGGGTTAGATACGCAGTATTTT,CASSIDPGQGLDTQYF
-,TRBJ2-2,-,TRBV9,TGTGCCAGCAGCGTTACGGTCACGTACACCGGGGAGCTGTTTTTT,CASSVTVTYTGELFF
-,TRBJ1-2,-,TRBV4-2,TGTGCCAGCAGCCGAGGAAATAGGGCAGAGGATGGCTACACCTTC,CASSRGNRAEDGYTF